This T cell receptor (beta chain) stems from a study of neurological immune-mediated disorders. This clonotype was counted at least ten times. The starting material, 2 million PBMCs stored at -80 C, gave rise to the unsorted libraries. TCRdb independently ran MiXCR on the 5' RACE reads; one entry per CDR3 protein. Among 50,000 or so distinct CDR3 sequences, 10% were seen once, and the ten largest hold over 20%. This CDR3 spans 15 amino acids. Trimming cost V 6 bases and J 8 bases; bases outside gene matches: 9. CDR1 is MRHNA and CDR2 is SNTAGT in the germline V gene. The chain joins TRBV6-4 to TRBJ2-1, with TRBD2 matching over 11 bases. This clonotype was obtained from a woman aged 40 to 50 with HTLV-1-associated myelopathy (HAM/TSP). Sequenced input: PBMCs. DNA of the CDR3: TGTGCCAGCAGGACGGTTAGCGGGGGGGTAGATGAGCAGTTCTTC. The encoded protein is CASRTVSGGVDEQFF.